This passage covers 26 T cell receptor beta chains from one sample sequenced in a study of blood T cell repertoires in COVID-19. Using immunoSEQ multiplex PCR, the repertoire was profiled, and TCRdb retains in-frame clones only, with some absent. The sample has roughly 11,000 clones, 71% seen once; the top ten hold approximately 6%. The sample comprised peripheral blood. The receptors shown here come from a man aged 60 to 69 with COVID-19, enrolled during active disease.

In its sample, this clone was seen a few times. The chain is built from TRBV30 and TRBJ2-3, with 7 nucleotides matching TRBD2. Trimming took 0 bases from V and 8 from J; bases not matched to a gene: 11. CDR3 length equals 15 residues. Germline V gene data show CDR1 as GTSNPN and CDR2 as SVGIG (reference sequence). As DNA, the CDR3 is TGTGCCTGGAGTGTACCAGCGGGACGGGGTAGTACGCAGTATTTT. Encoded protein: CAWSVPAGRGSTQYF. Full variable domain (remainder filled in from reference TRBV30 and TRBJ2-3): SQTIHQWPATLVQPVGSPLSLECTVEGTSNPNLYWYRQAAGRGLQLLFYSVGIGQISSEVPQNLSASRPQDRQFILSSKKLLLSDSGFYLCAWSVPAGRGSTQYFGPGTRLTVL.

This chain connects TRBV9 to TRBJ2-1; TRBD2 agrees at 7 bases. Germline CDR1 and CDR2: SGDLS and YYNGEE. Losses at the gene ends were 0 bases for V and 4 bases for J; bases not matched to a gene: 4. The CDR3 totals 15 residues. CDR3 nucleotides: TGTGCCAGCAGCGTAGATAGGGGAGGGTACAATGAGCAGTTCTTC. Translated, it gives CASSVDRGGYNEQFF.

The chain joins TRBV5-6 to TRBJ2-7; unclear D gene. V lost 3 bases, J lost 0 bases, and 7 bases lay in between. This CDR3 has 13 amino acids. Germline V gives CDR1 SGHDT, CDR2 YYEEEE. The CDR3 here is CASSYLGSYEQYV. CDR3 coding DNA: TGTGCCAGCAGCTACCTAGGCTCCTACGAGCAGTACGTC.

This clone was seen only a few times. The chain joins TRBV24-1 to TRBJ1-1, with 7 bases matching TRBD1. The V gene end was trimmed by 6 bases and the J gene end by 1 base; junction bases not matched to a gene: 10. The CDR3 loop spans 16 amino acids. CDR1 and CDR2 from the germline V gene are KGHDR and SFDVKD. The DNA of the CDR3 is TGTGCCACCAGTCCCAGTGGACAGGCGGCGAACACTGAAGCTTTCTTT. It codes for CATSPSGQAANTEAFF.

The chain uses TRBV3-1 (or the pseudogene TRBV3-2) and TRBJ1-1; D remains unclear. Trimming took 0 bases from V and 1 from J, leaving 6 bases between them. The CDR3 has 14 amino acids. Germline V gives CDR1 LGHDT, CDR2 YNNKEL (reference sequence). The CDR3 is CASSQDRRNTEAFF. DNA of the CDR3: TGTGCCAGCAGCCAAGATAGGAGGAACACTGAAGCTTTCTTT.

This clone was counted a single time. J is TRBJ1-3 and V is TRBV5-1, with TRBD1 matching over 8 bases. The germline V gene encodes CDR1 SGHRS and CDR2 YFSETQ. Trimming took 3 bases from V and 8 from J; bases not matched to a gene: 10. CDR3 length equals 15 residues. In DNA form, the CDR3 reads TGCGCCAGCAGCTCCGCGGGACAGGAAGGGTACACCATATATTTT. As protein: CASSSAGQEGYTIYF.

The chain is built from TRBV7-2 and TRBJ2-2; D possibly corresponds to TRBD2 (5 bases). Trimming pared 9 bases from V and 4 bases from J, leaving 9 bases between. Germline lookup yields CDR1 SGHTA and CDR2 FQGNSA. The CDR3 sequence is 12 residues long. In nucleotides, the CDR3 is TGTGCCAGTCCCGGAGGCACCGGGGAGCTGTTTTTT. Translated, it gives CASPGGTGELFF. The full variable domain, rest sourced from reference TRBV7-2 and TRBJ2-2, is GAGVSQSPSNKVTEKGKDVELRCDPISGHTALYWYRQSLGQGLEFLIYFQGNSAPDKSGLPSDRFSAERTGGSVSTLTIQRTQQEDSAVYLCASPGGTGELFFGEGSRLTVL.

This clone has only a few counts. The chain uses TRBV19 and TRBJ1-4; TRBD1 is a possible D gene (5 bases). Germline CDR1 LNHDA, CDR2 SQIVND (reference sequence). V lost 1 base to trimming and J lost 14 bases, with 11 bases between them. The CDR3 has 12 residues. The CDR3 reads CASSIGSGLLFF. Here the CDR3 DNA reads TGTGCCAGTAGTATAGGATCGGGACTGCTGTTTTTT.

V is TRBV7-2 and J is TRBJ1-1, with unresolved D. CDR3 length: 17 residues. V was pared by 4 bases and J by 0 bases, with 18 bases between. Germline V gene sequence: CDR1 SGHTA, CDR2 FQGNSA. CDR3 sequence: CASSYRGGPGVNTEAFF. In DNA, the CDR3 is TGTGCCAGCAGCTACCGCGGCGGCCCTGGAGTGAACACTGAAGCTTTCTTT.

A single count supports this clone. The chain has TRBV7-9 and TRBJ1-1; D call uncertain. This CDR3 contains 9 residues. Germline lookup yields CDR1 SEHNR and CDR2 FQNEAQ (reference sequence). V shed 8 bases and J shed 13 bases, with 11 bases lying between them. CDR3 in amino acids: CASGLGDFF. The CDR3 DNA reads as TGTGCCAGCGGGCTTGGCGATTTCTTT.

The chain has TRBV12-3 or TRBV12-4 and TRBJ1-1, with a weak D call TRBD1 (6 bases). The CDR3 is made up of 13 amino acids. V dropped 1 base and J dropped 7 bases, with 10 bases sitting between them. DNA for the CDR3: TGTGCCAGCAGTTTAGAGGACAGCCTTGAAGCTTTCTTT. This gives the protein CASSLEDSLEAFF.

This sequence joins TRBV7-3 and TRBJ1-1, with D perhaps matching TRBD1 (6 bases). This CDR3 comprises 18 residues. Per the germline V gene, CDR1 is SGHTA and CDR2 is FQGTGA. Trimming pared 1 base from V and 3 bases from J, leaving 21 bases between. CDR3 DNA: TGTGCCAGCAGCTTAATAGGGGGAGGGGCAGAAGAAGACACTGAAGCTTTCTTT. Translating it yields CASSLIGGGAEEDTEAFF. Variable domain in full (rest from reference TRBV7-3 and TRBJ1-1): GAGVSQTPSNKVTEKGKYVELRCDPISGHTALYWYRQSLGQGPEFLIYFQGTGAADDSGLPNDRFFAVRPEGSVSTLKIQRTERGDSAVYLCASSLIGGGAEEDTEAFFGQGTRLTVV.

The chain is built from TRBV7-2 and TRBJ2-1, with TRBD2 identical over 9 bases. This CDR3 has 15 amino acids. With 4 bases clipped from V and 7 bases from J, the junction kept 8 bases outside the gene matches. Per the germline V gene, CDR1 is SGHTA and CDR2 is FQGNSA. The CDR3 loop reads CASSYIAGVWNEQFF. The CDR3 DNA is TGTGCCAGCAGCTACATAGCGGGAGTGTGGAATGAGCAGTTCTTC.

J is TRBJ1-2 and V is TRBV5-1, with a weak D call TRBD1 (6 bases). The V gene's germline CDR1 is SGHRS and CDR2 YFSETQ. CDR3 length: 13 residues. V dropped 4 bases and J dropped 6 bases, with 13 bases sitting between them. The CDR3 spells CASSPGGGDGYTF. The CDR3 DNA is TGCGCCAGCAGCCCTGGGGGGGGCGATGGCTACACCTTC.

The V and J genes are TRBV28 and TRBJ1-4; 7 bases map to TRBD1. This CDR3 is 16 amino acids long. CDR1 MDHEN and CDR2 SYDVKM come from the germline V gene. V shed 5 bases, J shed 7 bases, and the junction held 13 bases outside the gene matches. Here the CDR3 DNA reads TGTGCCAGCAGTCAGGGGCAGACAGGGTTTCGTGAAAAACTGTTTTTT. It yields the protein CASSQGQTGFREKLFF.

The gene calls are TRBV28 and TRBJ1-2, with 7 bases identical to TRBD1. CDR3 length: 14 amino acids. Per germline, CDR1 MDHEN and CDR2 SYDVKM. Losses at the gene ends were 6 bases for V and 4 bases for J; bases not matched to a gene: 8. The CDR3 DNA reads as TGTGCCAGCAGCAACAGGGGCGACCTCTATGGCTACACCTTC. Its translation: CASSNRGDLYGYTF.

The rearrangement links TRBV5-1 to TRBJ2-5; D remains unclear. Trimming pared 3 bases from V and 0 bases from J, leaving 12 bases between. The CDR3 is made up of 15 amino acids. Germline-derived CDR1 and CDR2 are SGHRS and YFSETQ. The CDR3 DNA follows: TGCGCCAGCAGCTACCACGGAACAGACCAAGAGACCCAGTACTTC. It yields the protein CASSYHGTDQETQYF.

The chain links TRBV6-2 or TRBV6-3 to TRBJ1-5; D is uncertain. CDR1 is MNHEY and CDR2 is SVGEGT in the germline V gene. This CDR3 is 14 amino acids long. The germline V and J ends were trimmed by 2 bases and 2 bases, with 7 bases remaining between them. CDR3 loop: CASSYVAGNQPQHF. The CDR3 DNA follows: TGTGCCAGCAGTTACGTGGCCGGCAATCAGCCCCAGCATTTT.

This chain joins TRBV29-1 and TRBJ2-1; 12 bases are a match to TRBD2. Germline V gene lookup returns CDR1 SQVTM and CDR2 ANQGSEA. This CDR3 comprises 14 residues. Unmatched junction bases numbered 5, after V lost 7 bases and J lost 4 bases. The CDR3 nucleotides are TGCAGCGCCGGACTAGCGGGGTCGTACAATGAGCAGTTCTTC. Amino acids: CSAGLAGSYNEQFF.

The rearrangement uses TRBV7-9 and TRBJ2-1; TRBD2 agrees at 10 bases. Germline V gives CDR1 SEHNR, CDR2 FQNEAQ (reference sequence). V shed 0 bases and J 7 bases; nucleotides not matched to a gene: 3. The CDR3 loop spans 15 amino acids. DNA for the CDR3: TGTGCCAGCAGCTTAGCTGTTAGCGGGAGGAATGAGCAGTTCTTC. It specifies CASSLAVSGRNEQFF.

This clone was detected a few times. This chain uses TRBV11-2 with TRBJ2-7, with a weak D call TRBD1 (5 bases). Germline assignment: CDR1 SGHAT and CDR2 FQNNGV. The CDR3 runs to 15 residues. Trimming shortened V by 3 bases and J by 0 bases, and 12 bases separated the two germline ends. CDR3 residues: CASSFPTASSYEQYF. Written as DNA, the CDR3 is TGTGCCAGCAGCTTCCCGACAGCCAGCTCCTACGAGCAGTACTTC.

This clone was detected a few times. This chain connects TRBV29-1 to TRBJ1-4; D call uncertain. The CDR3 contains 13 residues. Trimming took off 3 bases at V and 3 bases at J, with 8 bases between the two ends. Germline V gene lookup returns CDR1 SQVTM and CDR2 ANQGSEA. Here the CDR3 reads CSVESGSNEKLFF. CDR3 DNA: TGCAGCGTTGAGTCCGGGTCTAATGAAAAACTGTTTTTT.

Regarding this clone: A clone one base away is much larger, so this may be a read error. The rearrangement joins TRBV19 to TRBJ2-5, with 7 nucleotides matching TRBD1. CDR1 is LNHDA and CDR2 is SQIVND in the germline V gene (reference sequence). CDR3 size: 14 residues. The CDR3 is CASSPPRDREAQYF. DNA for the CDR3: TGTGCCAGTAGTCCGCCCCGGGACAGAGAGGCCCAGTACTTC.

This clone has just a few counts. The chain recombines TRBV10-3 with TRBJ1-4; weak D call: TRBD1 (5 bases). Germline V gene sequence: CDR1 ENHRY, CDR2 SYGVKD. CDR3 size: 13 residues. Trimming took off 6 bases at V and 4 bases at J, with 9 bases between the two ends. The CDR3 here is CAIREGSNEKLFF. The CDR3 nucleotides read TGTGCCATCAGAGAGGGGAGTAATGAAAAACTGTTTTTT.

The rearrangement uses TRBV28 and TRBJ2-1; 7 bases agree with TRBD2. V shed 6 bases, J shed 9 bases, and the junction held 8 bases outside the gene matches. The germline gives CDR1 MDHEN, CDR2 SYDVKM. The CDR3 length is 13 residues. This CDR3 reads CASRLALLGEQFF. The CDR3, as DNA: TGTGCCAGCAGACTAGCGCTTTTGGGTGAGCAGTTCTTC.

This clone was seen a handful of times. The CDR3 bases are TGTGCCAGCAGTCTGGGACAGAACTATGGCTACACCTTC. As protein: CASSLGQNYGYTF. The rearrangement links TRBV27 to TRBJ1-2; 7 bases line up with TRBD1. The CDR3 totals 13 residues. The V segment lost 5 bases and the J segment 2 bases; nucleotides outside the gene matches: 2. The germline CDR1 and CDR2 sequences are MNHEY and SMNVEV (reference sequence).